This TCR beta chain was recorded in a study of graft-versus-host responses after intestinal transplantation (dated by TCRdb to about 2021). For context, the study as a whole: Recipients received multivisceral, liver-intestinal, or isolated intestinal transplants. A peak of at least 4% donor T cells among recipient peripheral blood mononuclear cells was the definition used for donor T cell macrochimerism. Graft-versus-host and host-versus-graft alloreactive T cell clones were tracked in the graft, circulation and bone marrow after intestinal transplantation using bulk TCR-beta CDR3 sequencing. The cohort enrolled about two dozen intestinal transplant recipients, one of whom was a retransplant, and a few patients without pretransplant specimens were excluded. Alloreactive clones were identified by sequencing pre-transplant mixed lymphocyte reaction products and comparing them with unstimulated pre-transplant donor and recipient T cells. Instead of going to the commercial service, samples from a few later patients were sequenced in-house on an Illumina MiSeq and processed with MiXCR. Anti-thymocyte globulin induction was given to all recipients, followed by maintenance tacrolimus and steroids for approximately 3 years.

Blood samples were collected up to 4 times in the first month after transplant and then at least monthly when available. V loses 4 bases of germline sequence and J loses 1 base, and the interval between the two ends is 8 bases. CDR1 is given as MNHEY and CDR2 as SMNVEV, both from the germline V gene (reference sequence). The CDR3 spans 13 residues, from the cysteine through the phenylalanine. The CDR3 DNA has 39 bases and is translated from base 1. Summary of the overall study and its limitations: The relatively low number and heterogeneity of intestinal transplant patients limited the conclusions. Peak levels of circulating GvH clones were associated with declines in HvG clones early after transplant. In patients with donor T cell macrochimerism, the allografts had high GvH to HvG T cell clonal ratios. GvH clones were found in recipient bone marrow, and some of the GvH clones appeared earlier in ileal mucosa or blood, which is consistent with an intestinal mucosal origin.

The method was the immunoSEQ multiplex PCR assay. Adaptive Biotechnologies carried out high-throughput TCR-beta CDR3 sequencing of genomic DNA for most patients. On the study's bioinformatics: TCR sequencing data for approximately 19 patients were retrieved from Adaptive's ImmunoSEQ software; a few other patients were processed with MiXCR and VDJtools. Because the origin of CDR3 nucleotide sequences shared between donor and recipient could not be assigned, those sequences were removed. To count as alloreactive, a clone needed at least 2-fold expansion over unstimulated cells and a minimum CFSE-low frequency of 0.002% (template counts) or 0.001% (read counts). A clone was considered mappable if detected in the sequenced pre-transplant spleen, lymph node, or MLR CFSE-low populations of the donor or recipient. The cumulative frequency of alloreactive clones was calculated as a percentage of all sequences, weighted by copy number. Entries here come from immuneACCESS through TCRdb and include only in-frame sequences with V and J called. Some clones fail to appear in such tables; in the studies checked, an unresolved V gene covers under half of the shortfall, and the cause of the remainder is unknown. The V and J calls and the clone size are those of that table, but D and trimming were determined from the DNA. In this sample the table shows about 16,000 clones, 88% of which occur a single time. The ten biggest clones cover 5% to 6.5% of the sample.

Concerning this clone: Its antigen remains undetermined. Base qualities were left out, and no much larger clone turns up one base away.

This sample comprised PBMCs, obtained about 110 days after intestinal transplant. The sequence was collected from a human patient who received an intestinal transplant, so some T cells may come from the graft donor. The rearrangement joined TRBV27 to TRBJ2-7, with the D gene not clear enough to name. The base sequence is TGTGCCAGCAGTTACGCGGTGTCCTACGAGCAGTACTTC. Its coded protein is CASSYAVSYEQYF.